Listed here are 16 T cell receptor beta chains from one sample, sequenced in a study of blood T cell repertoires in COVID-19. The table came from immunoSEQ multiplex PCR; TCRdb's copy has only in-frame clones and leaves some out. The data show around 100,000 clones, with 75% to 90% seen just once and under 15% held by the top ten. Sequenced: peripheral blood. Receptors were obtained from a human donor in a cohort sampled during active or convalescent COVID-19.

The chain uses TRBV1 and TRBJ1-4; the table's D call, TRBD1, was not checked against the DNA. TRBV1 is designated a pseudogene. The CDR3 loop spans 16 amino acids. The CDR3, as DNA: TGCACCAGCAGCCAAACCTCGGGACACTCAGAGGAAAAACTGTTTTTT. It encodes CTSSQTSGHSEEKLFF.

This clone was picked up one time. The rearrangement links TRBV11-2 to TRBJ1-6, with TRBD1 matching 11 bases. CDR3 length: 16 amino acids. Per the germline V gene, CDR1 is SGHAT and CDR2 is FQNNGV. Germline trimming cut 4 bases from V and 8 bases from J; bases unmatched to any gene: 7. CDR3 in amino acids: CASSWTGGNRDSPLHF. DNA of the CDR3: TGTGCCAGCAGCTGGACAGGGGGCAACCGTGATTCACCCCTCCACTTT.

This sequence joins TRBV4-3 and TRBJ2-3, with D tentatively TRBD2 (6 bases). The CDR3 contains 15 residues. Trimming pared 4 bases from V and 4 bases from J, leaving 15 bases between. CDR1 LGHNA and CDR2 YSLEER come from the germline V gene. CDR3 coding DNA: TGCGCCAGCAGCCCGGAGGGCGGGGATGCAGATACGCAGTATTTT. This gives the protein CASSPEGGDADTQYF.

The genes are TRBV6-5 and TRBJ1-5; 8 bases map to TRBD1. V gave up 6 bases and J gave up 4 bases; unmatched junction bases: 8. Germline V CDR1 and CDR2: MNHEY, SVGAGI. The CDR3 totals 15 residues. The CDR3 DNA reads TGTGCCAGCAGCGCCGACAGGGGTGGAAATCAGCCCCAGCATTTT. It specifies CASSADRGGNQPQHF.

The chain couples TRBV27 to TRBJ1-6, with no clear D. V was clipped by 2 bases and J by 0 bases, with 11 bases between them. This CDR3 has 17 residues. Germline CDR1 is MNHEY and CDR2 is SMNVEV (reference sequence). CDR3 protein: CASSLDFLSSYNSPLHF. The CDR3 coding sequence is TGTGCCAGCAGTTTAGACTTCCTGAGCTCCTATAATTCACCCCTCCACTTT.

CDR3 residues: CASSLGPQDTDTQYF. The CDR3 region has the DNA TGTGCCAGCAGCTTAGGTCCGCAGGACACAGATACGCAGTATTTT. The genes are TRBV7-2 and TRBJ2-3; unclear D gene. V lost 1 base and J 2 bases, leaving 10 bases between the germline ends. Germline assignment: CDR1 SGHTA and CDR2 FQGNSA. This CDR3 comprises 15 residues.

V and J are TRBV5-4 and TRBJ2-7; 8 positions agree with TRBD1. J was trimmed by 3 bases and V by 3 bases; bases with no gene match: 5. CDR3 size: 14 residues. Germline V CDR1 and CDR2: SGHNT, YYREEE (reference sequence). The CDR3 DNA reads TGTGCCAGCAGCTCGACAGGGGTAGTCTACGAGCAGTACTTC. It codes for CASSSTGVVYEQYF.

J is TRBJ1-4 and V is TRBV7-9, with D possibly TRBD1 on 5 matching bases. Germline V gene lookup returns CDR1 SEHNR and CDR2 FQNEAQ (reference sequence). This CDR3 spans 14 amino acids. Trimming left V 7 bases short and J 3 bases short, with 12 bases between. The CDR3 here is CASTHQGANEKLFF. CDR3 DNA sequence: TGTGCCAGCACCCATCAAGGGGCTAATGAAAAACTGTTTTTT.

V and J are TRBV18 and TRBJ1-1; D possibly corresponds to TRBD1 (6 bases). The CDR3 sequence is 17 residues long. Trimming left V 5 bases short and J 1 base short, with 20 bases between. In germline, CDR1 is KGHSH, CDR2 LQKENI. Here the CDR3 reads CASSGDRRERGNTEAFF. The CDR3 nucleotides read TGTGCCAGCTCAGGTGACAGGAGAGAGAGGGGGAACACTGAAGCTTTCTTT.

CDR3 DNA sequence: TGCGCCAGCAGTGCCCCCACCATTACGGAGTGGCTGAACACTGAAGCTTTCTTT. As protein: CASSAPTITEWLNTEAFF. The rearrangement uses TRBV10-1 and TRBJ1-1; no definite D call. The CDR3 covers 18 residues. Germline V gene lookup returns CDR1 WNHNN and CDR2 SYGVQD (reference sequence). With 4 bases removed from V and 0 bases from J, the gap between germline ends came to 21 bases.

This chain uses TRBV6-2 or TRBV6-3 with TRBJ2-5; D perhaps matches TRBD2 (5 bases). The germline gives CDR1 MNHEY, CDR2 SVGEGT. This CDR3 region has 14 residues. V lost 5 bases and J 5 bases, leaving 15 bases between the germline ends. CDR3 protein: CASSRDFRWETQYF. DNA of the CDR3: TGTGCCAGCAGTCGGGATTTCCGGTGGGAGACCCAGTACTTC.

This clone has more than one count but fewer than ten. This chain links TRBV2 with TRBJ2-6; D is uncertain. Per the germline V gene, CDR1 is SNHLY and CDR2 is FYNNEI. V was cut by 3 bases and J by 0 bases, with 6 bases left in between. CDR3 length: 15 residues. The CDR3 loop reads CASSDPVSGANVLTF. CDR3 DNA: TGTGCCAGCAGTGATCCAGTCTCTGGGGCCAACGTCCTGACTTTC.

The rearrangement joins TRBV5-1 to TRBJ2-2; TRBD2 aligns across 8 bases. V lost 0 bases to trimming and J lost 2 bases; unmatched junction nucleotides: 6. Looked up from germline, CDR1 is SGHRS and CDR2 is YFSETQ. The CDR3 spans 17 residues. CDR3 loop: CASSLAPLADNTGELFF. The CDR3 DNA reads as TGCGCCAGCAGCTTGGCTCCACTAGCGGACAACACCGGGGAGCTGTTTTTT.

This clone occurred once. The J gene is TRBJ2-7, the V gene TRBV11-2; 11 bases match TRBD1. The CDR3 covers 16 residues. J was trimmed by 1 base and V by 5 bases; bases with no gene match: 7. Germline V gene sequence: CDR1 SGHAT, CDR2 FQNNGV. The CDR3 sequence is CASSQSRDRGSYEQYF. CDR3 nucleotide sequence: TGTGCCAGCAGCCAAAGCCGGGACAGGGGGTCCTACGAGCAGTACTTC. The whole variable domain, remainder taken from reference TRBV11-2 and TRBJ2-7, is EAGVAQSPRYKIIEKRQSVAFWCNPISGHATLYWYQQILGQGPKLLIQFQNNGVVDDSQLPKDRFSAERLKGVDSTLKIQPAKLEDSAVYLCASSQSRDRGSYEQYFGPGTRLTVT.

The gene calls are TRBV7-2 and TRBJ1-2, with D maybe TRBD1 (5 bases). The germline V and J ends were trimmed by 1 base and 5 bases, with 11 bases remaining between them. The length of the CDR3 is 14 residues. From germline, CDR1 is SGHTA and CDR2 FQGNSA. The CDR3: CASSLEGAIYGYTF. CDR3 DNA: TGTGCCAGCAGCTTAGAAGGGGCGATATATGGCTACACCTTC.

The chain has TRBV5-6 and TRBJ1-1, with D hard to call. V lost 2 bases to trimming and J lost 1 base, with 9 bases between them. Per germline, CDR1 SGHDT and CDR2 YYEEEE. The CDR3 runs 14 residues. The CDR3 nucleotides are TGTGCCAGCAGCTTTGGTAACGGGAACACTGAAGCTTTCTTT. This translates into CASSFGNGNTEAFF.